This passage covers 5 T cell receptor beta chains from one sample sequenced in a study of shared clonotypes between healthy human individuals. Clones were read by immunoSEQ multiplex PCR, and TCRdb kept only the in-frame ones, dropping some. In the table there are about 1.1 million clones, roughly 80% of which are singletons. The source material was memory CD4+ T cells from PBMCs. Subset: CD45RA-negative fraction. The receptor source for this set is a man aged 18 to 35 in good health. Some clones in this sample may be carry-over from other donors' samples.

V usage is TRBV27 and J usage is TRBJ1-2; 7 bases agree with TRBD1. The CDR3 consists of 16 residues. J lost 0 bases, V lost 6 bases, and 10 bases had no gene match. From germline, CDR1 is MNHEY and CDR2 SMNVEV (reference sequence). The CDR3 bases are TGTGCCAGCAGACGCCGGGACAGTGCTACTAACTATGGCTACACCTTC. Translation: CASRRRDSATNYGYTF.

V is TRBV5-1 and J is TRBJ2-7; 11 bases match TRBD2. Per the germline V gene, CDR1 is SGHRS and CDR2 is YFSETQ. With V trimmed by 3 bases and J by 0 bases, 5 bases remained unmatched. The CDR3 totals 16 residues. In DNA, the CDR3 is TGCGCCAGCAGCTCTGGGACTAGCGGAATCTCCTACGAGCAGTACTTC. Protein product: CASSSGTSGISYEQYF.

This clone came up a few times. The DNA for the CDR3 is TGCGCCAGCAGCTCCCCTGCGGGAGGGGCCAATGAGCAGTTCTTC. It specifies CASSSPAGGANEQFF. The rearrangement uses TRBV5-1 and TRBJ2-1, with TRBD2 matching 9 bases. The V segment lost 3 bases and the J segment 6 bases; nucleotides outside the gene matches: 7. Looked up from germline, CDR1 is SGHRS and CDR2 is YFSETQ. This CDR3 is built from 15 residues. Full variable domain (remainder filled in from reference TRBV5-1 and TRBJ2-1): KAGVTQTPRYLIKTRGQQVTLSCSPISGHRSVSWYQQTPGQGLQFLFEYFSETQRNKGNFPGRFSGRQFSNSRSEMNVSTLELGDSALYLCASSSPAGGANEQFFGPGTRLTVL.

This clone was seen just once. The chain recombines TRBV7-3 with TRBJ2-7; D perhaps matches TRBD2 (5 bases). The CDR3 runs to 12 residues. Trimming cost V 0 bases and J 8 bases, with 8 bases left between them. CDR1 is SGHTA and CDR2 is FQGTGA in the germline V gene. CDR3 nucleotides: TGTGCCAGCAGCTTAACGGCGGGCAAGCAGTACTTC. Its translation: CASSLTAGKQYF.

The chain carries TRBV5-1 and TRBJ1-3, with D perhaps TRBD1 (5 bases). The CDR3 runs 17 residues. Germline loops: CDR1 SGHRS, CDR2 YFSETQ. Trimming pared 4 bases from V and 0 bases from J, leaving 17 bases between. The CDR3 sequence: CASSPGGGVISGNTIYF. The CDR3 coding sequence is TGCGCCAGCAGCCCCGGCGGAGGGGTTATCTCTGGAAACACCATATATTTT.